The clone carrying this TCR beta chain has a handful of counts. Its matching antigen is unknown. These data are taken from a study of blood T cells in healthy people across ages. General study findings and limits: Naive and antigen-experienced cells were not separated, limiting conclusive comparison.

Through a sample-barcoded 5' primer and a J-beta primer mix, a second PCR was run for roughly 7 to 11 cycles. TCRdb called the 5' RACE reads again in MiXCR, with one record for every CDR3 protein. Of approximately 1,100,000 distinct CDR3 sequences listed, over 35% are singletons. Trimming removed 0 bases at V and 1 base at J, with 11 bases between. Germline CDR1 and CDR2: SGHRS and YFSETQ. CDR3 length equals 15 residues. The clonotype was recovered from a woman between 55 and 75 years old in good health. Sample: blood. The J gene is TRBJ2-7, the V gene TRBV5-1; D is possibly TRBD1 or TRBD2 (5 bases each). This chain's CDR3 is CASSLGDGISYEQYF. As DNA, the CDR3 is TGCGCCAGCAGCTTGGGGGACGGCATATCCTACGAGCAGTACTTC.